These T cell receptor beta chains were read from a single sample in a study of post-analysis software for immune sequencing data. TCRdb re-derived calls from the PCR reads in MiXCR, one entry per CDR3 protein. The data contain over 250,000 distinct CDR3 sequences, about 40% of them singletons. Sequenced material: blood. These receptors all come from a girl aged 10-17 years with multiple sclerosis. CDR3s include the opening cysteine and the closing phenylalanine or tryptophan. D genes are given only for firm matches. Part of the rows lack a size; the others show once, few, many or a class for expanded clones.

v_call: TRBV27; clone_size: many; cdr3_length: 15; j_call: TRBJ2-1; d_call: TRBD2; cdr3_nt: TGTGCCAGCAGTTTAGCGGGAGGGCCTAACAATGAGCAGTTCTTC; cdr3_aa: CASSLAGGPNNEQFF
v_call: TRBV4-1; clone_size: .; cdr3_length: 16; j_call: TRBJ2-3; d_call: .; cdr3_nt: TGCGCCAGCAGCCAAGGCGGCCCACAACGCACAGATACGCAGTATTTT; cdr3_aa: CASSQGGPQRTDTQYF
v_call: TRBV7-2; clone_size: many; cdr3_length: 17; j_call: TRBJ2-3; d_call: .; cdr3_nt: TGTGCCAGCAGCTTAGGGCTGGGGGCGCCCAGCACAGATACGCAGTATTTT; cdr3_aa: CASSLGLGAPSTDTQYF
v_call: TRBV7-3; clone_size: .; cdr3_length: 17; j_call: TRBJ2-3; d_call: TRBD2; cdr3_nt: TGTGCCAGCAGCCTCTGCTCGGGTAGCGGGTGCACAGATACGCAGTATTTT; cdr3_aa: CASSLCSGSGCTDTQYF
v_call: TRBV12-3/TRBV12-4; clone_size: many; cdr3_length: 15; j_call: TRBJ2-3; d_call: TRBD2; cdr3_nt: TGTGCCAGCAGTATGACTAGCGGTAACACAGATACGCAGTATTTT; cdr3_aa: CASSMTSGNTDTQYF
v_call: TRBV20-1; clone_size: many; cdr3_length: 14; j_call: TRBJ2-1; d_call: TRBD2; cdr3_nt: TGCAGTGCCATTAGCGGGAGGGCCGAAAATGAGCAGTTCTTC; cdr3_aa: CSAISGRAENEQFF
v_call: TRBV18; clone_size: many; cdr3_length: 14; j_call: TRBJ2-5; d_call: TRBD1; cdr3_nt: TGTGCCAGCTCCCAGGACAGGGCAGACGGGACCCAGTACTTC; cdr3_aa: CASSQDRADGTQYF
v_call: TRBV20-1; clone_size: .; cdr3_length: 14; j_call: TRBJ1-1; d_call: .; cdr3_nt: TGCAGTGCAAAGAGAATTCAGTCTGCCACTGAAGCTTTCTTT; cdr3_aa: CSAKRIQSATEAFF
v_call: TRBV7-9; clone_size: few; cdr3_length: 12; j_call: TRBJ1-1; d_call: .; cdr3_nt: TGTGCCAGCAGCTTAGGGGGTGTTGAAGCTTTCTTT; cdr3_aa: CASSLGGVEAFF
v_call: TRBV20-1; clone_size: many; cdr3_length: 12; j_call: TRBJ2-1; d_call: .; cdr3_nt: TGCAGTGCTAGTGCCACCAACAATGAGCAGTTCTTC; cdr3_aa: CSASATNNEQFF
v_call: TRBV24-1; clone_size: .; cdr3_length: 15; j_call: TRBJ2-1; d_call: .; cdr3_nt: TGTGCCACCAGTGATTTCGCAGGGTCCTACAATGAGCAGTTCTTC; cdr3_aa: CATSDFAGSYNEQFF
v_call: TRBV7-2; clone_size: .; cdr3_length: 13; j_call: TRBJ2-5; d_call: .; cdr3_nt: TGTGCCAGCAGCTTACTCGGGGCAGAGACCCAGTACTTC; cdr3_aa: CASSLLGAETQYF
v_call: TRBV4-2; clone_size: few; cdr3_length: 15; j_call: TRBJ2-5; d_call: TRBD2; cdr3_nt: TGTGCCAGCAGCCAAGATTTAGCGGGCCAAGAGACCCAGTACTTC; cdr3_aa: CASSQDLAGQETQYF
v_call: TRBV11-1; clone_size: few; cdr3_length: 16; j_call: TRBJ2-1; d_call: TRBD2; cdr3_nt: TGTGCCAGCAGCCTTCAACTAGCGGGGGGGTACAATGAGCAGTTCTTC; cdr3_aa: CASSLQLAGGYNEQFF
v_call: TRBV12-3/TRBV12-4; clone_size: few; cdr3_length: 11; j_call: TRBJ1-1; d_call: TRBD1; cdr3_nt: TGTGCCAGCACCGACAGGGGTGAAGCTTTCTTT; cdr3_aa: CASTDRGEAFF
v_call: TRBV18; clone_size: many; cdr3_length: 15; j_call: TRBJ2-5; d_call: TRBD1; cdr3_nt: TGTGCCAGCTCACCACTGACAGGGGTGAAAGAGACCCAGTACTTC; cdr3_aa: CASSPLTGVKETQYF
v_call: TRBV27; clone_size: .; cdr3_length: 14; j_call: TRBJ1-2; d_call: TRBD1; cdr3_nt: TGTGCCAGCAGCCCCCGGGACAGGGGACATGGCTACACCTTC; cdr3_aa: CASSPRDRGHGYTF
v_call: TRBV28; clone_size: .; cdr3_length: 14; j_call: TRBJ2-1; d_call: TRBD2; cdr3_nt: TGTGCCAGCAGAGGCGGGGGGGATGTCAATGAGCAGTTCTTC; cdr3_aa: CASRGGGDVNEQFF
v_call: TRBV20-1; clone_size: .; cdr3_length: 14; j_call: TRBJ2-7; d_call: .; cdr3_nt: TGCAGTGCTAGAGGACTAGGGGCCTACTACGAGCAGTACTTC; cdr3_aa: CSARGLGAYYEQYF
v_call: TRBV4-2; clone_size: many; cdr3_length: 17; j_call: TRBJ2-1; d_call: .; cdr3_nt: TGTGCCAGCAGCCAAGATACCGGCCAGGCCTCCTACAATGAGCAGTTCTTC; cdr3_aa: CASSQDTGQASYNEQFF
v_call: TRBV6-5; clone_size: many; cdr3_length: 14; j_call: TRBJ1-2; d_call: TRBD1; cdr3_nt: TGTGCCAGCAGTTACGGGGACAGTAACTATGGCTACACCTTC; cdr3_aa: CASSYGDSNYGYTF
v_call: TRBV9; clone_size: many; cdr3_length: 17; j_call: TRBJ2-5; d_call: TRBD2; cdr3_nt: TGTGCCAGCAGCGTAGGTCCTAGCGGGAGGGCCACGGAGACCCAGTACTTC; cdr3_aa: CASSVGPSGRATETQYF
v_call: TRBV4-1; clone_size: many; cdr3_length: 17; j_call: TRBJ2-7; d_call: .; cdr3_nt: TGCGCCAGCAGCCAAGGAACAGGGGCTAGCGGCCCCCGGGAGCAGTACTTC; cdr3_aa: CASSQGTGASGPREQYF
v_call: TRBV5-1; clone_size: few; cdr3_length: 12; j_call: TRBJ1-2; d_call: .; cdr3_nt: TGCGCCAGCAGCTTTGGACTTCGGGGCTACACCTTC; cdr3_aa: CASSFGLRGYTF
v_call: TRBV2; clone_size: many; cdr3_length: 15; j_call: TRBJ2-1; d_call: TRBD2; cdr3_nt: TGTGCCAGCAGAGGACTAGCGGGGGGCCGCGGTGAGCAGTTCTTC; cdr3_aa: CASRGLAGGRGEQFF
v_call: TRBV19; clone_size: few; cdr3_length: 15; j_call: TRBJ1-2; d_call: .; cdr3_nt: TGTGCCAGTAGTTCTGCTGGGTCGCCTAACTATGGCTACACCTTC; cdr3_aa: CASSSAGSPNYGYTF
v_call: TRBV30; clone_size: .; cdr3_length: 14; j_call: TRBJ2-1; d_call: TRBD2; cdr3_nt: TGTGCCCTAGGGCGCGGGAGAGCCTACAATGAGCAGTTCTTC; cdr3_aa: CALGRGRAYNEQFF
v_call: TRBV20-1; clone_size: many; cdr3_length: 16; j_call: TRBJ2-1; d_call: TRBD2; cdr3_nt: TGCAGTGCTAGAGTCCTGAGGGCTAGCGGGGCCCAGGGGCAGTTCTTC; cdr3_aa: CSARVLRASGAQGQFF
v_call: TRBV5-1; clone_size: many; cdr3_length: 13; j_call: TRBJ2-1; d_call: .; cdr3_nt: TGCGCCAGCAGCTTGGGACCTTACAATGAGCAGTTCTTC; cdr3_aa: CASSLGPYNEQFF
v_call: TRBV10-3; clone_size: .; cdr3_length: 20; j_call: TRBJ2-3; d_call: TRBD2; cdr3_nt: TGTGCCATCAGTGGTTGGACTAGCTTAAGGAACCCAGAGGGCACAGATACGCAGTATTTT; cdr3_aa: CAISGWTSLRNPEGTDTQYF
v_call: TRBV10-3; clone_size: many; cdr3_length: 12; j_call: TRBJ2-2; d_call: .; cdr3_nt: TGTGCCATCAGTGAGTCGGACGGGGAGCTGTTTTTT; cdr3_aa: CAISESDGELFF
v_call: TRBV5-1; clone_size: many; cdr3_length: 16; j_call: TRBJ1-2; d_call: .; cdr3_nt: TGCGCCAGCAGCTTGGAGTTCAGACGGGCTAACTATGGCTACACCTTC; cdr3_aa: CASSLEFRRANYGYTF
v_call: TRBV20-1; clone_size: .; cdr3_length: 15; j_call: TRBJ2-7; d_call: .; cdr3_nt: TGCAGTGCTAGAAGAGATCCGGGCAGCTACTACGAGCAGTACTTC; cdr3_aa: CSARRDPGSYYEQYF
v_call: TRBV7-2; clone_size: few; cdr3_length: 15; j_call: TRBJ1-2; d_call: .; cdr3_nt: TGTGCCAGCAGTTTCACAAGCGGGGGGCACTCTGGCTACACCTTC; cdr3_aa: CASSFTSGGHSGYTF
v_call: TRBV10-3; clone_size: .; cdr3_length: 13; j_call: TRBJ1-5; d_call: .; cdr3_nt: TGTGCCAGCAGTTACTCGAAAGATCAGCTCCAGCATTTT; cdr3_aa: CASSYSKDQLQHF
v_call: TRBV28; clone_size: few; cdr3_length: 14; j_call: TRBJ1-4; d_call: .; cdr3_nt: TGTGCCAGCAGTTTAAGAACAACTAATGAAAAACTGTTTTTT; cdr3_aa: CASSLRTTNEKLFF
v_call: TRBV28; clone_size: few; cdr3_length: 15; j_call: TRBJ2-5; d_call: TRBD1; cdr3_nt: TGTGCCAGCAGTCCCGGGGGACAGGGCGACGAGACCCAGTACTTC; cdr3_aa: CASSPGGQGDETQYF
v_call: TRBV6-6; clone_size: many; cdr3_length: 16; j_call: TRBJ1-5; d_call: .; cdr3_nt: TGTGCCAGCAGTTACTATGAAGAGGGCTGGGGTCAGCCCCAGCATTTT; cdr3_aa: CASSYYEEGWGQPQHF
v_call: TRBV7-8; clone_size: once; cdr3_length: 13; j_call: TRBJ2-1; d_call: .; cdr3_nt: TGTGCCAGCAGCTTCGTTTTGGGGAATGAGCAGTTCTTC; cdr3_aa: CASSFVLGNEQFF
v_call: TRBV7-2; clone_size: .; cdr3_length: 12; j_call: TRBJ1-1; d_call: .; cdr3_nt: TGTGCCAGCAGCCCGCCTTACACTGAAGCTTTCTTT; cdr3_aa: CASSPPYTEAFF
v_call: TRBV5-1; clone_size: many; cdr3_length: 15; j_call: TRBJ2-5; d_call: .; cdr3_nt: TGCGCCAGCAGCTCGCCAAGGACCGGACAAGAGACCCAGTACTTC; cdr3_aa: CASSSPRTGQETQYF
v_call: TRBV20-1; clone_size: many; cdr3_length: 14; j_call: TRBJ1-4; d_call: .; cdr3_nt: TGCAGTGCTAGAGGACCAGGGACCACTGAAAAACTGTTTTTT; cdr3_aa: CSARGPGTTEKLFF
v_call: TRBV28; clone_size: few; cdr3_length: 12; j_call: TRBJ1-5; d_call: .; cdr3_nt: TGTGCCAGCAACGTAGTGGATCAGCCCCAGCATTTT; cdr3_aa: CASNVVDQPQHF
v_call: TRBV7-2; clone_size: once; cdr3_length: 12; j_call: TRBJ2-7; d_call: .; cdr3_nt: TGTGCCAGCAGCTTAGTCGCCAGGATGCAGTACTTC; cdr3_aa: CASSLVARMQYF
v_call: TRBV6-5; clone_size: many; cdr3_length: 13; j_call: TRBJ2-5; d_call: TRBD2; cdr3_nt: TGTGCCAGTAAGACGGGGGGGGGAGAGACCCAGTACTTC; cdr3_aa: CASKTGGGETQYF
v_call: TRBV6-1; clone_size: few; cdr3_length: 10; j_call: TRBJ1-5; d_call: .; cdr3_nt: TGTGCCAGCAGTGACCGGCGCCAGCATTTT; cdr3_aa: CASSDRRQHF
v_call: TRBV12-3/TRBV12-4; clone_size: many; cdr3_length: 13; j_call: TRBJ2-5; d_call: .; cdr3_nt: TGTGCCAGCACCTTTAGCGAGAGCGGGACCCAGTACTTC; cdr3_aa: CASTFSESGTQYF
v_call: TRBV12-5; clone_size: few; cdr3_length: 17; j_call: TRBJ2-5; d_call: TRBD2; cdr3_nt: TGTGCTAGTGGTTTGGTACTGAGCGGGAGTAACCAAGAGACCCAGTACTTC; cdr3_aa: CASGLVLSGSNQETQYF
v_call: TRBV11-2; clone_size: .; cdr3_length: 14; j_call: TRBJ1-1; d_call: .; cdr3_nt: TGTGCCAGCACCCCCGGCTCTCTGAACACTGAAGCTTTCTTT; cdr3_aa: CASTPGSLNTEAFF
v_call: TRBV2; clone_size: few; cdr3_length: 15; j_call: TRBJ2-2; d_call: .; cdr3_nt: TGTGCCAGCAGTGTCCTGGGACAGAACACCGGGGAGCTGTTTTTT; cdr3_aa: CASSVLGQNTGELFF
v_call: TRBV19; clone_size: .; cdr3_length: 13; j_call: TRBJ1-2; d_call: .; cdr3_nt: TGTGCCAGCCTAGGGAGAGCTAACTATGGCTACACCTTC; cdr3_aa: CASLGRANYGYTF
v_call: TRBV20-1; clone_size: few; cdr3_length: 13; j_call: TRBJ1-1; d_call: .; cdr3_nt: TGCAGTGCCAGAAAGGGTATGTCCACTGAAGCTTTCTTT; cdr3_aa: CSARKGMSTEAFF
v_call: TRBV10-3; clone_size: .; cdr3_length: 18; j_call: TRBJ2-5; d_call: .; cdr3_nt: TGTGCCATCAGTGAGTCGCCCCCGCAGACAGCGAAGGAGCAGACCCAGTACTTC; cdr3_aa: CAISESPPQTAKEQTQYF
v_call: TRBV20-1; clone_size: few; cdr3_length: 17; j_call: TRBJ1-1; d_call: .; cdr3_nt: TGCAGTGCTAGCCTACTCGGAGAGAACATTGCTAGCACTGAAGCTTTCTTT; cdr3_aa: CSASLLGENIASTEAFF
v_call: TRBV5-1; clone_size: .; cdr3_length: 15; j_call: TRBJ2-7; d_call: .; cdr3_nt: TGCGCCAGCAGCTTCCCGGCTGATTCCTACAACGAGCAGTACTTC; cdr3_aa: CASSFPADSYNEQYF
v_call: TRBV20-1; clone_size: many; cdr3_length: 15; j_call: TRBJ2-3; d_call: .; cdr3_nt: TGCAGTGCTAGTGGGGGGCTAGCGTTATCAGATACGCAGTATTTT; cdr3_aa: CSASGGLALSDTQYF
v_call: TRBV2; clone_size: .; cdr3_length: 13; j_call: TRBJ1-1; d_call: .; cdr3_nt: TGTGCCAGCCGACTAGTGTTAGGCACTGAAGCTTTCTTT; cdr3_aa: CASRLVLGTEAFF
v_call: TRBV29-1; clone_size: many; cdr3_length: 12; j_call: TRBJ1-2; d_call: .; cdr3_nt: TGCAGCGTTGAAGACTCAAACTATGGCTACACCTTC; cdr3_aa: CSVEDSNYGYTF
v_call: TRBV6-6; clone_size: .; cdr3_length: 17; j_call: TRBJ2-6; d_call: .; cdr3_nt: TGTGCCAGCAGTACAGGGTATTTTTTCCCTGGGGCCAACGTCCTGACTTTC; cdr3_aa: CASSTGYFFPGANVLTF
v_call: TRBV10-3; clone_size: many; cdr3_length: 12; j_call: TRBJ2-1; d_call: TRBD2; cdr3_nt: TGTGCCGCTACTAGCGGGGGTCTTGAGCAGTTCTTC; cdr3_aa: CAATSGGLEQFF